The source of this TCR beta chain is a study of blood T cell repertoires in COVID-19 (TCRdb year 2020). Looking at the study overall: Samples covering the acute and convalescent phases of COVID-19 were provided by collaborators in the United States, Italy and Spain. HLA class I and class II types, where available, came from metadata supplied by the sample provider rather than from assay-based typing. The prospective study material was composed of cDNA or gDNA derived from T cells, B-cell-depleted T cells, or PBMCs. The sample metadata nearly always contained a de-identified subject ID, COVID-19 status, age in years and sex. The repertoires were released in a freely available public database meant as a resource for research on the immune response to SARS-CoV-2. The samples were drawn from two sources: the first 160 participants of the ongoing ImmuneRACE study, and some 1,300 subjects contributed by 6 global collaborators. The dataset comprised deeply sampled blood TCRbeta repertoires from subjects exposed to, actively infected with, or recovered from COVID-19. Results the study describes overall, beyond this receptor: The quantity of clinical and demographic metadata differed by source and by participant and was supplied without curation.

TCRbeta CDR3 regions were amplified from genomic DNA by means of the immunoSEQ Assay, a bias-controlled multiplex PCR. For the original study's pipeline: Within the assay, amplification of reference gene primers was used to estimate how many nucleated cells each sample contained. To quantify the absolute abundance of each unique TCRbeta CDR3 rearrangement, sequence reads were collapsed and filtered. For each sample, productive Simpson clonality was calculated by taking the square root of Simpson's diversity index across productive rearrangements. This is the immuneACCESS table as TCRdb keeps it, with only in-frame sequences that have V and J called. A part of the clones is gone; compared with another copy, unresolved V genes explain less than half, and the rest is unexplained. That table furnishes V, J and clone size, whereas the DNA furnished D and trimming. Counted in this sample were around 480,000 clones; approximately 90% of them appeared once. The ten largest clones capture under 0.75% of the sample.

The germline V gene supplies CDR1 MDHEN and CDR2 SYDVKM. The CDR3, cysteine through phenylalanine, is 13 amino acids long. Only CDR3 DNA is held: 39 bases, read in frame from base 1. Relative to germline, V is missing 6 bases and J is missing 4 bases, with 4 bases of the junction outside any gene match. Enrolling through a virtual design, the prospective study's participants ranged in age from about 18 to 89 years and lived across roughly 24 United States geographic areas. In the prospective study, participants were assigned to cohorts based on the clinical history participants reported in a screening survey and a study questionnaire. Recovered participants in ImmuneRACE Cohort 3 were defined as having two consecutive negative NP/OP PCR tests, clearance from a healthcare professional, or resolution of symptoms. Mobile phlebotomists in the prospective study collected whole blood, serum and a nasopharyngeal or oropharyngeal swab from every participant. Over an approximately 2-month period, participants in the prospective study had the option of providing additional blood draws and questionnaires. Before DNA extraction, prospective study blood samples were shipped either frozen or at room temperature.

A word on this clone: Its target antigen remains unknown. No clone much larger than this one lies a single base away; base qualities are absent.

The chain joins TRBV28 to TRBJ2-5; the central 8 bases match TRBD1. Sequenced sample: PBMCs or T cells enriched from blood (not recorded which). This sequence was found in a woman between 18 and 30 years old who had recovered from COVID-19. At the DNA level, the sequence is TGTGCCAGCAGCCGGGGACAGGCAGAGACCCAGTACTTC. Translation gives CASSRGQAETQYF.